This TCR beta chain was recorded in a study of CD8 T cells in ankylosing spondylitis. Study results and caveats: Several of the motif variants were reported before in synovial fluid and blood from reactive arthritis. Matched ankylosing spondylitis synovial fluid reportedly contained a significantly enriched population of disease-linked clones. What appeared characteristic of ankylosing spondylitis blood was a TCR beta motif of seven to nine highly homologous variants.

Preparation of TCR beta libraries was done by quantitative 5'-RACE with molecular barcodes. TCRdb re-derived calls from the 5' RACE reads in MiXCR, one entry per CDR3 protein. The repertoire includes 150,000 or so distinct CDR3 sequences, just over 9.5% of them detected once, and less than 15% sits in the top ten. Turning to this clonotype: What it recognizes is unknown.

The specimen sequenced was blood, either unsorted or a sorted T cell fraction (not recorded which). The sequence derives from a female donor with ankylosing spondylitis or in good health (not recorded which).

CDR3 nucleotides: TGTGCCAGCAGTTTGGGAGGGTTTATGGACGAGCAGTACTTC. Protein product: CASSLGGFMDEQYF. The gene calls are TRBV27 and TRBJ2-7, with 7 bases aligning to TRBD2. In germline, CDR1 is MNHEY, CDR2 SMNVEV (reference sequence). The CDR3 is 14 amino acids. V shed 3 bases, J shed 5 bases, and the junction held 7 bases outside the gene matches.